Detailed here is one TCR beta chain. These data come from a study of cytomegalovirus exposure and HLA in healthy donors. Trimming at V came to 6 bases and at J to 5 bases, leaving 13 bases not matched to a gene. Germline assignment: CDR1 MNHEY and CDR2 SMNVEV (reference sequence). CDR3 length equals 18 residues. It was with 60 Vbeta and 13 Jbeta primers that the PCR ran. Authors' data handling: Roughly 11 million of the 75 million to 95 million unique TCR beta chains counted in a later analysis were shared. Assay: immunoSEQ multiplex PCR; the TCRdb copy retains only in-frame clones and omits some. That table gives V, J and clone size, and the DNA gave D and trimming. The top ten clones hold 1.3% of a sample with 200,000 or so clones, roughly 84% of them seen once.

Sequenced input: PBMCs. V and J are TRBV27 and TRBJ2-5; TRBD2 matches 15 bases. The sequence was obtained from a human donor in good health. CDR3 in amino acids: CASSNGLAGGASWETQYF. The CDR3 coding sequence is TGTGCCAGCAGCAATGGACTAGCGGGAGGGGCCTCATGGGAGACCCAGTACTTC.